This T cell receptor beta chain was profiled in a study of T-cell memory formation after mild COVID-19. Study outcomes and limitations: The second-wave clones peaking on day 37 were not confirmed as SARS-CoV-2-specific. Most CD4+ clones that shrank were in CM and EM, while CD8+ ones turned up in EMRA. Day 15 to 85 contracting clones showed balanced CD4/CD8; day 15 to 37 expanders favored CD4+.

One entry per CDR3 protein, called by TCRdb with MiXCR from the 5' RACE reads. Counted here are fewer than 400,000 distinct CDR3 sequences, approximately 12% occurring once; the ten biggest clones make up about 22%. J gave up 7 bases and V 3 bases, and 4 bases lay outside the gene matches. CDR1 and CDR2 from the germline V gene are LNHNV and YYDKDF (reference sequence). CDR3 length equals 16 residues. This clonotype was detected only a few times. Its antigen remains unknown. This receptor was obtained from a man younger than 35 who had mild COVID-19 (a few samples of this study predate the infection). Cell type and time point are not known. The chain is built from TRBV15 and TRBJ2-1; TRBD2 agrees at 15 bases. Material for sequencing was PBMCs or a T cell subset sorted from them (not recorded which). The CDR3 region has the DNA TGTGCCACCAGCAGGGGACTAGCGGGGGGACCTAATGAGCAGTTCTTC. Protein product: CATSRGLAGGPNEQFF.